The 23 T cell receptor beta chains below all came from one sample that was sequenced in a study of blood T cell repertoires in COVID-19. Measured with immunoSEQ multiplex PCR; TCRdb has only the in-frame clones, and not every one. There are roughly 280,000 clones in the sample; about 88% occur only once, and 11% lies in the top ten. Input material: peripheral blood. The origin of the receptors is a woman in her thirties with COVID-19, enrolled during active disease.

The rearrangement links TRBV27 to TRBJ2-1, with D uncertain. This CDR3 has 14 amino acids. CDR1 and CDR2 from the germline V gene are MNHEY and SMNVEV (reference sequence). Trimming took off 0 bases at V and 3 bases at J, with 6 bases between the two ends. DNA of the CDR3: TGTGCCAGCAGTTTATCTCTAGGCTACAATGAGCAGTTCTTC. Translated: CASSLSLGYNEQFF.

The rearrangement links TRBV6-1 to TRBJ2-3; 9 nucleotides match TRBD2. The V gene's germline CDR1 is MNHNS and CDR2 SASEGT. V dropped 2 bases and J dropped 5; count of bases not matched to a gene: 11. The CDR3 covers 17 residues. The chain's CDR3 is CASSEKGLAGGIDTQYF. The DNA of the CDR3 is TGTGCCAGCAGTGAAAAAGGTCTCGCGGGAGGGATAGATACGCAGTATTTT.

CDR3 sequence (DNA): TGTGCCTGGAGTGAGGGGGCGGGTGAAAAACTGTTTTTT. Its translation is CAWSEGAGEKLFF. The chain joins TRBV30 to TRBJ1-4; 7 bases match TRBD1. CDR3 size: 13 residues. CDR1 is GTSNPN and CDR2 is SVGIG in the germline V gene (reference sequence). V gave up 1 base and J gave up 7 bases; unmatched junction bases: 3.

V gene TRBV27 combines with J gene TRBJ2-1; 11 nucleotides align to TRBD2. Per the germline V gene, CDR1 is MNHEY and CDR2 is SMNVEV (reference sequence). J was trimmed by 8 bases and V by 6 bases; bases with no gene match: 3. This CDR3 has 13 amino acids. Here the CDR3 DNA reads TGTGCCAGCAGGGCTAGCGGGAGGTATGAGCAGTTCTTC. Translation gives CASRASGRYEQFF.

The chain uses TRBV5-5 and TRBJ2-7, with D maybe TRBD2 (7 bases). From germline, CDR1 is SGHKS and CDR2 YYEKEE (reference sequence). This CDR3 is 15 amino acids long. Trimming left V 0 bases short and J 6 bases short, with 16 bases between. CDR3 sequence reads: CASSLGYGGASEQYF. CDR3 sequence (DNA): TGTGCCAGCAGCTTGGGGTATGGGGGGGCCTCCGAGCAGTACTTC.

J is TRBJ1-5 and V is TRBV28; TRBD1 might be the D (6 bases). The V gene's germline CDR1 is MDHEN and CDR2 SYDVKM. The V and J ends lost 6 bases and 10 bases respectively, with 10 bases between them. This CDR3 is built from 11 residues. CDR3 amino acids: CASSLQGPQHF. The CDR3 DNA follows: TGTGCCAGCAGCCTACAGGGTCCCCAGCATTTT.

The rearrangement links TRBV2 to TRBJ1-6, with D unresolved. The CDR3 covers 16 residues. Trimming stripped 4 bases from V and 10 bases from J, with 20 bases between. In germline, CDR1 is SNHLY, CDR2 FYNNEI. The CDR3 DNA reads TGTGCCAGCAGTGCATCGATGGGCTGGGGAGGGTCACCCCTCCACTTT. Amino acid sequence: CASSASMGWGGSPLHF. Using reference TRBV2 and TRBJ1-6 for the parts outside the CDR3, the full variable domain is EPEVTQTPSHQVTQMGQEVILRCVPISNHLYFYWYRQILGQKVEFLVSFYNNEISEKSEIFDDQFSVERPDGSNFTLKIRSTKLEDSAMYFCASSASMGWGGSPLHFGNGTRLTVT.

The chain links TRBV19 to TRBJ1-5; the D is unclear. V dropped 3 bases and J dropped 6 bases, with 15 bases sitting between them. From germline, CDR1 is LNHDA and CDR2 SQIVND (reference sequence). The CDR3 covers 15 residues. As DNA, the CDR3 is TGTGCCAGTAGTATCCTGAGAGGAAAGGTTCAGCCCCAGCATTTT. Translated, it gives CASSILRGKVQPQHF. Combining the CDR3 with reference TRBV19 and TRBJ1-5 gives the whole variable domain DGGITQSPKYLFRKEGQNVTLSCEQNLNHDAMYWYRQDPGQGLRLIYYSQIVNDFQKGDIAEGYSVSREKKESFPLTVTSAQKNPTAFYLCASSILRGKVQPQHFGDGTRLSIL.

This clone was seen a handful of times. This sequence joins TRBV9 and TRBJ2-7; TRBD1 matches 7 bases. Germline V gives CDR1 SGDLS, CDR2 YYNGEE. V dropped 2 bases and J dropped 0; count of bases not matched to a gene: 2. This CDR3 has 14 amino acids. The CDR3 protein is CASSVWDSSYEQYF. In nucleotides, the CDR3 is TGTGCCAGCAGCGTCTGGGACAGCTCCTACGAGCAGTACTTC. Complete variable domain (other parts from reference TRBV9 and TRBJ2-7): DSGVTQTPKHLITATGQRVTLRCSPRSGDLSVYWYQQSLDQGLQFLIQYYNGEERAKGNILERFSAQQFPDLHSELNLSSLELGDSALYFCASSVWDSSYEQYFGPGTRLTVT.

The V and J genes are TRBV15 and TRBJ2-7; TRBD1 matches at 7 bases. CDR3 length: 17 amino acids. V trimming: 0 bases; J trimming: 0 bases; junction bases outside the gene matches: 8. In germline, CDR1 is LNHNV, CDR2 YYDKDF (reference sequence). The CDR3 sequence: CATSRDQGDTLSYEQYF. The DNA for the CDR3 is TGTGCCACCAGCAGAGATCAGGGGGACACACTCTCCTACGAGCAGTACTTC.

The V and J genes are TRBV9 and TRBJ2-5; D is unresolved. V gave up 4 bases and J gave up 5 bases, with 9 bases separating them. The V gene's germline CDR1 is SGDLS and CDR2 YYNGEE. The length of the CDR3 is 12 residues. CDR3 loop: CASSHPRETQYF. The CDR3 DNA sequence: TGTGCCAGCAGCCACCCTCGGGAGACCCAGTACTTC. Supplemented by reference TRBV9 and TRBJ2-5, the full variable domain reads DSGVTQTPKHLITATGQRVTLRCSPRSGDLSVYWYQQSLDQGLQFLIQYYNGEERAKGNILERFSAQQFPDLHSELNLSSLELGDSALYFCASSHPRETQYFGPGTRLLVL.

V is TRBV2 and J is TRBJ1-3; 7 positions agree with TRBD1. CDR1 is SNHLY and CDR2 is FYNNEI in the germline V gene. This CDR3 contains 16 residues. V dropped 5 bases and J dropped 0; count of bases not matched to a gene: 7. The CDR3 loop reads CASSLKTGSSGNTIYF. The CDR3 DNA reads TGTGCCAGCAGTCTAAAGACAGGGAGCTCTGGAAACACCATATATTTT.

CDR3 in DNA: TGTGCCAGCAGCTTGGATACTAGCGGGGGGTACGAGCAGTACTTC. Translated, it gives CASSLDTSGGYEQYF. The gene calls are TRBV5-4 and TRBJ2-7, with 12 nucleotides matching TRBD2. The trim removed 0 bases at V and 4 bases at J, leaving 2 bases unmatched. The CDR3 is 15 amino acids. Germline CDR1 SGHNT, CDR2 YYREEE (reference sequence).

The CDR3 nucleotides are TGCGCCAGCAGCATATCCGGGACAGGTGTGTACGAGCAGTACTTC. Its translation is CASSISGTGVYEQYF. The chain has TRBV5-1 and TRBJ2-7, with 8 bases fitting TRBD1. This CDR3 has 15 amino acids. The germline gives CDR1 SGHRS, CDR2 YFSETQ. V lost 4 bases and J lost 4; bases outside the gene matches: 10.

This clone was counted a single time. This same CDR3 is encoded by further DNA sequences in the sample. The chain recombines TRBV30 with TRBJ1-2, with D possibly matching TRBD1 (5 bases). This CDR3 comprises 11 residues. Germline V gene data show CDR1 as GTSNPN and CDR2 as SVGIG (reference sequence). V was pared by 1 base and J by 8 bases, with 8 bases between. CDR3 DNA: TGTGCCTGGAGTGCAGGGTACGGCTACACCTTC. Its protein is CAWSAGYGYTF.

The rearrangement links TRBV7-2 to TRBJ2-1; 10 nucleotides agree with TRBD2. From germline, CDR1 is SGHTA and CDR2 FQGNSA. The CDR3 is 15 amino acids. V gave up 2 bases and J gave up 7 bases; unmatched junction bases: 5. The CDR3 nucleotides read TGTGCCAGCAGCTTACTAGCGGGAGTGGGTAATGAGCAGTTCTTC. This encodes CASSLLAGVGNEQFF.

CDR3 sequence: CASRRGTDYGYTF. Here the CDR3 DNA reads TGTGCCAGCAGAAGGGGGACCGACTATGGCTACACCTTC. This rearrangement joins TRBV6-5 to TRBJ1-2, with a possible D match to TRBD1 (6 bases). Germline V gene lookup returns CDR1 MNHEY and CDR2 SVGAGI. The CDR3 sequence is 13 residues long. Trimming left V 6 bases short and J 3 bases short, with 11 bases between.

The chain joins TRBV5-6 to TRBJ2-2; maybe TRBD2 (6 bases). This CDR3 is built from 16 residues. V dropped 4 bases and J dropped 4 bases, with 17 bases sitting between them. Germline V CDR1 and CDR2: SGHDT, YYEEEE. The CDR3 nucleotides read TGTGCCAGCAGCCGCCCCGCTGCGGGGCTCACCGGGGAGCTGTTTTTT. It yields the protein CASSRPAAGLTGELFF.

The table lists this clone with a few counts. This rearrangement joins TRBV5-6 to TRBJ2-1, with a possible D match to TRBD2 (5 bases). The V gene lost 2 bases and the J gene lost 8 bases, with 11 bases spanning the gap. The CDR3 runs to 13 residues. The germline CDR1 and CDR2 sequences are SGHDT and YYEEEE. CDR3 DNA sequence: TGTGCCAGCAGCTTTCTATCGGGATATGAGCAGTTCTTC. As protein: CASSFLSGYEQFF.

The chain combines TRBV7-2 with TRBJ2-1; 9 nucleotides agree with TRBD1. The CDR3 consists of 14 residues. V lost 5 bases and J lost 15; bases outside the gene matches: 14. Germline assignment: CDR1 SGHTA and CDR2 FQGNSA. Here the CDR3 reads CASSPSGTGTGGFF. Here the CDR3 DNA reads TGTGCCAGCAGCCCATCCGGGACAGGGACGGGTGGGTTCTTC.

The chain combines TRBV6-5 with TRBJ1-6; 7 bases are shared with TRBD1. CDR1 and CDR2 (germline): MNHEY, SVGAGI. Germline trimming cut 2 bases from V and 7 bases from J; bases unmatched to any gene: 2. The CDR3 covers 14 residues. In DNA form, the CDR3 reads TGTGCCAGCAGTTACGGCAGGGGGAATTCACCCCTCCACTTT. It translates to CASSYGRGNSPLHF.

This clone has a single count. The chain has TRBV7-2 and TRBJ2-5, with TRBD2 matching 13 bases. Germline V gene lookup returns CDR1 SGHTA and CDR2 FQGNSA. The junction had 8 bases not matched to a gene; V was cut back by 5 bases and J by 5 bases. CDR3 length: 16 amino acids. The CDR3 region has the DNA TGTGCCAGCAGCATAGGACTAGCGGGAGCAGGGGAGACCCAGTACTTC. Protein: CASSIGLAGAGETQYF.

V usage is TRBV28 and J usage is TRBJ2-1; 7 bases match TRBD1. Losses at the gene ends were 4 bases for V and 9 bases for J; bases not matched to a gene: 12. The germline V gene has CDR1 MDHEN and CDR2 SYDVKM. The CDR3 runs to 15 residues. CDR3: CASSWAPTGRSEQFF. The CDR3 coding sequence is TGTGCCAGCAGTTGGGCCCCGACAGGGAGAAGTGAGCAGTTCTTC.